This entry features one T cell receptor beta chain sequence. Its specificity is unknown. The sample comes from a study of blood T cells in healthy people across ages. The CDR3 runs to 13 residues. V lost 8 bases, J lost 3 bases, and 11 bases lay in between. Germline CDR1 and CDR2: SGHTA and FQGNSA. Alongside a J-beta primer mix, a sample-barcoded 5' primer served in a second PCR lasting about 7 to 11 cycles. Every cDNA molecule carried a tag from a template-switch adaptor bearing 12 random nucleotides. TCRdb re-derived calls from the 5' RACE reads in MiXCR, one entry per CDR3 protein. The sample lists roughly 1.5 million distinct CDR3 sequences; approximately 42% were seen once. Broader study findings: Aged donors had fewer naive CD4+ cells and lower diversity than long-lived donors. Not knowing donor CMV status may have confounded expanded clonotype changes. Diversity of TCR beta correlated strongly with naive T cell percentage.

The chain combines TRBV7-2 with TRBJ2-1, with unresolved D. This sequence was found in a woman aged 18-29 years in good health. What was sequenced was blood. The CDR3 DNA reads as TGTGCCAGCGCCCGGGTGCGCTACAATGAGCAGTTCTTC. It encodes CASARVRYNEQFF.